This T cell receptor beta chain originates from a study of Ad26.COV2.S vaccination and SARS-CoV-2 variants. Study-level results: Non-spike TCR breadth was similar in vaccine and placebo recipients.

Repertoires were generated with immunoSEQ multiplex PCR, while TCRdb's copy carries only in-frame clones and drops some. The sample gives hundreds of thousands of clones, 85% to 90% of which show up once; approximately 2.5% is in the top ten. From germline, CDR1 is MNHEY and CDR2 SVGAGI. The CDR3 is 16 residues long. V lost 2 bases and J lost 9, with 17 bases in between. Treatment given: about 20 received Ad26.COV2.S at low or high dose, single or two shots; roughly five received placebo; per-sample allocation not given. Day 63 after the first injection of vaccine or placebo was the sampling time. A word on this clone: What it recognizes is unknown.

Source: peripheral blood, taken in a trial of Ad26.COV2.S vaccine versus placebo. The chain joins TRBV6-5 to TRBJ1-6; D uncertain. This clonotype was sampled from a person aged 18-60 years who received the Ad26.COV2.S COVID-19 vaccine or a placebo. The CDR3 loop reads CASSYGRVIPSSPLHF. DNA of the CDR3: TGTGCCAGCAGTTACGGTCGGGTAATCCCTAGTTCACCCCTCCACTTT.